The T cell receptor (beta chain) described here comes from a study of shared clonotypes between healthy human individuals (dated by TCRdb to the early 2020s). Background on the whole study: The cohort comprised two women and three men aged 18 to 49 years. Blood TCR repertoires of a handful of healthy adults were deeply sequenced to estimate repertoire size and the extent of clonotype sharing between individuals. For each donor, three plates each were used for CD4 naive and CD4 memory, two plates were used for CD8 naive, and one plate was used for CD8 memory. Between about 0.85 and 9.5 billion PBMCs per donor were obtained by leukapheresis. Libraries were prepared and TCR repertoires were sequenced by different laboratories using diverse techniques, in order to increase sequencing depth and limit assay-specific biases. General findings and caveats noted by the study authors: Incomplete sequencing was indicated by rarefaction of sorted-subset datasets, despite the large sequencing depth. Approximately 5% of naive CD4, around 3.5% of naive CD8, 2.3% of memory CD4, and 0.4% of memory CD8 clonotypes were shared across several donors. Clonotypes shared by all four sorted-subset donors showed higher generation probabilities than non-shared clonotypes. Based on pairwise subsampling, the degree of clonotype sharing among donors was expected to be affected by sequencing depth. Sampling was restricted to blood, and TCR repertoires in tissue are likely to differ from TCR repertoires in blood. The small number of donors limited the genetic and exposure-history diversity represented. Estimated clonotype richness was generally larger for naive than for memory subsets.

Using the deep immunoSEQ assay, multiplex PCR amplified TCR CDR3 regions from genomic DNA. Genomic DNA extracted from each cell subset was distributed evenly over all wells of several immunoSEQ 96-well plates, and each plate served as one replicate. Each replicate PCR for sorted subsets received around 200 ng genomic DNA, equal to 30,000 or so T cell genomes. Purified libraries were quantified with a Qubit 3.0 fluorometer, sized on a Bioanalyzer 2100, and re-quantified with the KAPA Library Quantification kit. A separate single-read 150-cycle Illumina NextSeq 550 flow cell was used to sequence each immunoSEQ 96-well plate. From the authors' description of their analysis: Because the immunoSEQ output held only junctional sequences and lacked quality scores, the filtering could not match the filtering applied to full-length reads. Sequences were annotated with PyIR, a Python wrapper for IgBLAST v1.9, and V/J genes and CDR3 were assigned using IMGT germline references. Reads with weak V/J assignments (E-value above 1e-6), missing CDR3, stop codons, out-of-frame junctions, or ambiguous translated residues were removed. V3J clonotypes were defined as sequences sharing an identical inferred V gene, J gene, and CDR3 amino acid sequence. Percentage overlap between repertoires was computed as shared unique clonotypes divided by the size of the smaller repertoire. RTK rarefaction, the Chao1 estimator, and Recon v2.1 estimates of unobserved clonotypes were used to assess repertoire richness. OLGA was used to compute generation probabilities for all TCRbeta clonotypes that the gDNA method yielded from a few donors. Not all clones reach the TCRdb copy of this immuneACCESS table, which keeps in-frame sequences only. Checked studies attribute under half of the gap to unresolved V genes and leave the rest unexplained. D and trimming come from the DNA, and the V and J calls and clone size come from that table. The sample records some 630,000 clones, roughly 70% of which are singletons. Approximately 1.8% of the sample lies in the top ten.

The donors were healthy, HIV-negative adults with no recently reported acute infections or vaccinations. Every donor was a Caucasian adult living in Nashville, Tennessee, USA. CD4+ T cells were enriched by magnetic negative selection, after which naive cells were positively selected on CD45RA and the negative fraction was taken as the memory subset. After blood collection by leukapheresis, PBMCs were isolated using Ficoll-Histopaque density gradient centrifugation and then cryopreserved in the vapor phase of liquid nitrogen. Analytical flow cytometry was used to check the purity and quantity of every magnetically sorted T cell population. Each sorted fraction had its genomic DNA isolated and then quantified by UV absorbance on a Nanodrop 2000c. On this clone: Its antigen remains unidentified. No much larger clone is present one base from it, and per-base qualities are unavailable.

The germline V gene yields KGHSH for CDR1 and LQKENI for CDR2. V is reduced by 2 bases and J by 5 bases, leaving a spacing of 9 bases between them. The CDR3 runs 13 residues from the cysteine to the phenylalanine. Solely the CDR3 DNA is kept, with 39 bases framed from the first base. Sample: memory CD4+ T cells sorted from blood. Taken with the paper, the label for cell subset or site translates to: CD45RA-negative fraction. The clonotype originates from a woman between 25 and 40 years old in good health. In this chain, TRBV18 is recombined with TRBJ1-1, with TRBD1 tentatively as D gene (5 bases match). The DNA sequence is TGTGCCAGCTCACCAGGGGCCCAAACTGAAGCTTTCTTT. This yields the protein CASSPGAQTEAFF.